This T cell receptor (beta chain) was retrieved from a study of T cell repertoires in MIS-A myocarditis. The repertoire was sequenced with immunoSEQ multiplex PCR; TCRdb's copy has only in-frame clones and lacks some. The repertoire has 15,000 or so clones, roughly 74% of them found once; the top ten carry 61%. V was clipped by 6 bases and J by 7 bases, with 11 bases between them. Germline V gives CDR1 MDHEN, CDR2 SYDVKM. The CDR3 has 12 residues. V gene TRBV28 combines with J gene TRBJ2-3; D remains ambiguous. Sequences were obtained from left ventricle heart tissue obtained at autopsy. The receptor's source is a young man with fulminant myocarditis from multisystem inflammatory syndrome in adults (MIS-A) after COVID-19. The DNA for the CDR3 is TGTGCCAGCAGCCTTACATCCCATACGCAGTATTTT. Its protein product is CASSLTSHTQYF.